The sequence of this T cell receptor beta chain was determined in a study of cytomegalovirus exposure and HLA in healthy donors. Study outcomes and limitations: TCR beta chain V- and J-gene trimming was linked, in a later analysis, to a missense variant in DCLRE1C.

To note about this clone: Its antigen is not known.

PCR was performed using 60 Vbeta and 13 Jbeta primers. Data came from immunoSEQ multiplex PCR; TCRdb stores just in-frame clones and leaves some out. The sample lists 100,000 to 150,000 clones, 60% to 85% occurring once. Trimming took 3 bases from V and 0 from J, leaving 16 bases between them. The germline V gene encodes CDR1 SGDLS and CDR2 YYNGEE. CDR3 length: 18 amino acids. This chain links TRBV9 with TRBJ2-6; weak D call: TRBD1 (5 bases). This receptor was identified in a man younger than 40 in good health and CMV-seronegative. The specimen sequenced was PBMCs. The CDR3 nucleotides are TGTGCCAGCAGCGCACGAGGACACCGAAGCTCTGGGGCCAACGTCCTGACTTTC. It translates to CASSARGHRSSGANVLTF.